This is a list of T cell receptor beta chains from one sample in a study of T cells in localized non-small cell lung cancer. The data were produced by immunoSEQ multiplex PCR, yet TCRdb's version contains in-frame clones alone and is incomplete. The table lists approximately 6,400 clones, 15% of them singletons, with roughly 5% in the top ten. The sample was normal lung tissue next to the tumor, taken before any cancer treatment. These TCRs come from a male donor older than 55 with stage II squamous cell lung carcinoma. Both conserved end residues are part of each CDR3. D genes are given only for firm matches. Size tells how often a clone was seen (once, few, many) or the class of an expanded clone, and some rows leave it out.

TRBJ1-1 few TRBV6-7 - CASLSDTEAFF TGTGCCAGTCTTTCGGATACTGAAGCTTTCTTT
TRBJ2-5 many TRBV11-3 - CASSLRRDSQETQYF TGTGCCAGCAGCTTACGCCGGGACTCCCAAGAGACCCAGTACTTC
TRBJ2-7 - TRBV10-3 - CAISDGSHEQYF TGTGCCATCAGTGACGGGTCCCACGAGCAGTACTTC
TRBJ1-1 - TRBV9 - CASSVGSFTEAFF TGTGCCAGCAGCGTAGGATCCTTCACTGAAGCTTTCTTT
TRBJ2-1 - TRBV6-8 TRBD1 CASSRTGRLEQFF TGTGCCAGCAGTCGGACAGGGAGGTTGGAGCAGTTCTTC
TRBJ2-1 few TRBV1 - CASSQGLTSGAYNEQFF TGCGCCAGCAGCCAAGGATTAACGAGCGGAGCCTACAATGAGCAGTTCTTC
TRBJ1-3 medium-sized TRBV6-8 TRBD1 CASTSRWGTVKGGSGNTIYF TGTGCCAGCACCTCAAGGTGGGGGACAGTCAAAGGAGGCTCTGGAAACACCATATATTTT
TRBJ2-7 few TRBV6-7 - CASSSLNEQYF TGTGCCAGCAGTTCCCTAAACGAGCAGTACTTC
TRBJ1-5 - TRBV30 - CAAQVGTTNQPQHF TGTGCCGCCCAAGTTGGGACAACGAATCAGCCCCAGCATTTT
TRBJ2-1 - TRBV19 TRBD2 CASSFSGGSDEQFF TGTGCCAGTAGTTTTAGCGGGGGTTCGGATGAGCAGTTCTTC
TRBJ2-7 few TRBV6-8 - CASSYSGTADYEQYF TGTGCCAGCAGTTACTCTGGGACGGCGGACTACGAGCAGTACTTC